A selection of T cell receptor beta chains follows, all from one sample in a study of glioma-infiltrating T cells after dendritic cell vaccination. Data came from immunoSEQ multiplex PCR; TCRdb stores just in-frame clones and leaves some out. The sample records roughly 80,000 clones, 87% being singletons. Sequenced material: blood, taken after dendritic cell vaccination. Receptor source: a human donor with glioblastoma. CDR3s include the opening cysteine and the closing phenylalanine or tryptophan. The D gene is left open where the match is weak.

CDR3 protein: CASKPDRGYEKLFF; CDR3 DNA: TGTGCCAGTAAACCCGACAGGGGCTATGAAAAACTGTTTTTT; V gene: TRBV19; CDR3 length: 14; D gene: TRBD1; J gene: TRBJ1-4
CDR3 protein: CASSLDRGYSNYGYTF; CDR3 DNA: TGTGCCAGCAGCTTGGACAGGGGCTATTCTAACTATGGCTACACCTTC; V gene: TRBV5-8; CDR3 length: 16; D gene: TRBD1; J gene: TRBJ1-2
CDR3 protein: CASSSYRGWTEAFF; CDR3 DNA: TGTGCCAGCAGCTCGTACAGGGGGTGGACTGAAGCTTTCTTT; V gene: TRBV11-2; CDR3 length: 14; D gene: TRBD1; J gene: TRBJ1-1
CDR3 protein: CASSKGLPNEQFF; CDR3 DNA: TGTGCCAGCAGCAAGGGACTCCCTAATGAGCAGTTCTTC; V gene: TRBV11-2; CDR3 length: 13; D gene: NA; J gene: TRBJ2-1
CDR3 protein: CASSVSGGAQDTQYF; CDR3 DNA: TGTGCCAGCAGTGTTAGCGGGGGGGCCCAGGATACGCAGTATTTT; V gene: TRBV5-4; CDR3 length: 15; D gene: TRBD2; J gene: TRBJ2-3
CDR3 protein: CASQGAGGYTF; CDR3 DNA: TGTGCCAGTCAGGGGGCAGGAGGCTACACCTTC; V gene: TRBV2; CDR3 length: 11; D gene: TRBD1; J gene: TRBJ1-2
CDR3 protein: CASSIGPLTDTQYF; CDR3 DNA: TGTGCCAGTAGTATAGGTCCCCTAACAGATACGCAGTATTTT; V gene: TRBV19; CDR3 length: 14; D gene: NA; J gene: TRBJ2-3
CDR3 protein: CASSLVQRGSREQYF; CDR3 DNA: TGTGCCAGCAGCTTAGTGCAGCGGGGGTCGCGGGAGCAGTACTTC; V gene: TRBV11-2; CDR3 length: 15; D gene: TRBD2; J gene: TRBJ2-7
CDR3 protein: CSAGLLGDYNEQFF; CDR3 DNA: TGCAGCGCGGGACTCCTGGGGGACTACAATGAGCAGTTCTTC; V gene: TRBV29-1; CDR3 length: 14; D gene: NA; J gene: TRBJ2-1
CDR3 protein: CASRPGFLNEQFF; CDR3 DNA: TGTGCCAGCAGACCGGGATTCCTCAATGAGCAGTTCTTC; V gene: TRBV7-9; CDR3 length: 13; D gene: NA; J gene: TRBJ2-1
CDR3 protein: CASSQVEGGGHFDYGYTF; CDR3 DNA: TGTGCCAGCAGCCAAGTAGAAGGGGGGGGCCACTTCGATTATGGCTACACCTTC; V gene: TRBV21-1; CDR3 length: 18; D gene: NA; J gene: TRBJ1-2
CDR3 protein: CASSSQGASGQPQHF; CDR3 DNA: TGTGCCAGCAGTTCCCAAGGAGCTAGCGGTCAGCCCCAGCATTTT; V gene: TRBV6-6; CDR3 length: 15; D gene: NA; J gene: TRBJ1-5
CDR3 protein: CASSLAGQGFQETQYF; CDR3 DNA: TGTGCCAGCAGCTTAGCGGGACAGGGATTCCAAGAGACCCAGTACTTC; V gene: TRBV11-2; CDR3 length: 16; D gene: TRBD1; J gene: TRBJ2-5
CDR3 protein: CASSSPGLAGGDEQFF; CDR3 DNA: TGTGCCAGCAGCTCCCCCGGGCTAGCGGGAGGCGATGAGCAGTTCTTC; V gene: TRBV7-2; CDR3 length: 16; D gene: TRBD2; J gene: TRBJ2-1
CDR3 protein: CSAPRGTEAFF; CDR3 DNA: TGCAGTGCTCCACGAGGCACTGAAGCTTTCTTT; V gene: TRBV20-1; CDR3 length: 11; D gene: NA; J gene: TRBJ1-1
CDR3 protein: CASTTLGGGRTDTQYF; CDR3 DNA: TGTGCCAGCACCACCCTCGGGGGGGGTCGCACAGATACGCAGTATTTT; V gene: TRBV5-4; CDR3 length: 16; D gene: TRBD2; J gene: TRBJ2-3
CDR3 protein: CASSLVPENTGELFF; CDR3 DNA: TGCGCCAGCAGCTTGGTGCCAGAGAACACCGGGGAGCTGTTTTTT; V gene: TRBV5-1; CDR3 length: 15; D gene: NA; J gene: TRBJ2-2
CDR3 protein: CASSIDLATTYEQYF; CDR3 DNA: TGTGCCAGTAGTATAGATCTAGCGACTACCTACGAGCAGTACTTC; V gene: TRBV19; CDR3 length: 15; D gene: NA; J gene: TRBJ2-7
CDR3 protein: CASSSSETQYF; CDR3 DNA: TGTGCCAGCAGTTCCTCAGAGACCCAGTACTTC; V gene: TRBV6-1; CDR3 length: 11; D gene: NA; J gene: TRBJ2-5